The source of this TCR beta chain is a study of blood T cell repertoires in COVID-19. Overall study context: Whether acute or convalescent, the COVID-19 samples came from the United States, Italy and Spain. PBMCs, B-cell-depleted T cells, or T cells provided the cDNA or gDNA that made up the material.

Germline values: CDR1 MDHEN, CDR2 SYDVKM. This CDR3 is built from 16 residues. J lost 4 bases, V lost 2 bases, and 10 bases had no gene match. Authors' processing steps: Amplification with reference gene primers provided the estimates of nucleated cell counts. The method was immunoSEQ multiplex PCR; TCRdb's version includes in-frame clones alone and lacks a portion of them. The V and J calls and clone size are taken from that table; D and trimming were inferred from the DNA. Of 65,000 to 95,000 clones in the sample, around nine tenths were seen once. The sequenced sample was peripheral blood. The chain combines TRBV28 with TRBJ2-7; 8 bases agree with TRBD1. This sequence originates from a man aged 30 to 39 with acute or convalescent COVID-19. CDR3 bases: TGTGCCAGCAGTTTAGCCTCGGACAGGGCTAGGTACGAGCAGTACTTC. Residues: CASSLASDRARYEQYF.